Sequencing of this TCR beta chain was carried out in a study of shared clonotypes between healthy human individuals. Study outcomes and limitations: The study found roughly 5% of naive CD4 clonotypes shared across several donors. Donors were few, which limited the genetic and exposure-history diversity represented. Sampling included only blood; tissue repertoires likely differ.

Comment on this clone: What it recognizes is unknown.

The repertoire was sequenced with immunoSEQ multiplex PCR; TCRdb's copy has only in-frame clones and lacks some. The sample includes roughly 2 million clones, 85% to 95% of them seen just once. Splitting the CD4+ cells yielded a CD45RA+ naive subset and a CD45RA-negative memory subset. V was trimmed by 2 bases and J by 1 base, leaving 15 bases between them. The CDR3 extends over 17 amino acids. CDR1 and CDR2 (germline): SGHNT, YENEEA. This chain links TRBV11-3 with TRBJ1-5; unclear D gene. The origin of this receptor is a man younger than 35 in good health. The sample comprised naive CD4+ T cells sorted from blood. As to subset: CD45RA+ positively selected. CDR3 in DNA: TGTGCCAGCAGCTTAAAAATCGCGAAGCCGAGCAATCAGCCCCAGCATTTT. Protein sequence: CASSLKIAKPSNQPQHF.